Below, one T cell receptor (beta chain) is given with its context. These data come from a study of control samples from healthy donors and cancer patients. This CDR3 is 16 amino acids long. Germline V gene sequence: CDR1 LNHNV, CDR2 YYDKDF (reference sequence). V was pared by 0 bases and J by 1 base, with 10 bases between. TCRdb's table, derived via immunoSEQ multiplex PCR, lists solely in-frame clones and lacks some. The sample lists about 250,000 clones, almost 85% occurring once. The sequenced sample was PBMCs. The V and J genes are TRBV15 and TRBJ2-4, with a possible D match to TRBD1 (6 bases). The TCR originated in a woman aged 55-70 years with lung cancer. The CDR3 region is CATSRDKRGAKNIQYF. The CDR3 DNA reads TGTGCCACCAGCAGAGATAAGAGGGGGGCCAAAAACATTCAGTACTTC.